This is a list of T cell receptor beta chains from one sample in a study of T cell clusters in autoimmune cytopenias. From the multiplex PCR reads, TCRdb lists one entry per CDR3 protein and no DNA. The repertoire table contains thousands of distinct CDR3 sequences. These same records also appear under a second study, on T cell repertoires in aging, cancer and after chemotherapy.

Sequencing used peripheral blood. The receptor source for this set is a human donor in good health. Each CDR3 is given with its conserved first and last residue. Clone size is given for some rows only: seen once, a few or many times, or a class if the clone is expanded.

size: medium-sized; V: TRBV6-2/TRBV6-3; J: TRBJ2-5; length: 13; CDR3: CASSYNGWETQYF
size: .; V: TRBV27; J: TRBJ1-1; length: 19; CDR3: CASSLAVFWGNERNTEAFF
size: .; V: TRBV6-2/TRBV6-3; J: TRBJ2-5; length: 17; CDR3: CASSFGRGQGAGETQYF
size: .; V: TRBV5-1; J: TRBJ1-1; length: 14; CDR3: CASSFGTSNTEAFF
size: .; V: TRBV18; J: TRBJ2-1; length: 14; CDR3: CASSSSWDSYEQFF
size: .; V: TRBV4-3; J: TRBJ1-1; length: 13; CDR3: CASSYNWNTEAFF
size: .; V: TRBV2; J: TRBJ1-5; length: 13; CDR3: CASILGGGQPQHF
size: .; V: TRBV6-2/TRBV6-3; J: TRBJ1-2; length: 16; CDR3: CASSYRAGDTNYGYTF
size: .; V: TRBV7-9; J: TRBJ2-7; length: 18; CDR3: CASSPRTSGMNHIGEQYF
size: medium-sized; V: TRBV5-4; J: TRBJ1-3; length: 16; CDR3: CASSLAGGARGNTIYF
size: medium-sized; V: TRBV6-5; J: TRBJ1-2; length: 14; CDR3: CASSYSRAGYGYTF
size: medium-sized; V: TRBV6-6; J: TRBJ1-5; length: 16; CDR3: CASSPSTGAINQPQHF
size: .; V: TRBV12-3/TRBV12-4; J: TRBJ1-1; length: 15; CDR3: CASSPLRDMNTEAFF
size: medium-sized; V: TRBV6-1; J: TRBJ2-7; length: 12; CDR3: CASRFRDYEQYF
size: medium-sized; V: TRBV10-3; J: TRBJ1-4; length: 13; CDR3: CAIRAQGGEKLFF
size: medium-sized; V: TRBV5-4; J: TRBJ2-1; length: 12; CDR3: CASSLGHNEQFF
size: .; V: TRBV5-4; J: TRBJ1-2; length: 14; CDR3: CASSPDRAGYGYTF
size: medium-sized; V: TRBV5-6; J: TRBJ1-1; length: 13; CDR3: CASSSKQGAEAFF
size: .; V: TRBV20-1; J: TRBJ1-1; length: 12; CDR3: CSASSTNTEAFF
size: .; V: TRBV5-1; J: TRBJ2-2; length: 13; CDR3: CASTREWDGELFF
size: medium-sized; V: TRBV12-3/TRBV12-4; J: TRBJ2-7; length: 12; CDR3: CASRSGGYEQYF
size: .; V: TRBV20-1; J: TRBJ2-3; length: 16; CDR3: CSASGTSGGRADTQYF
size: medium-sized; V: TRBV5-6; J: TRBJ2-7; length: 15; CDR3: CASSYGQGGAYEQYF
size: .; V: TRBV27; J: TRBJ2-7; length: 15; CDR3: CASSDVDRGTYEQYF
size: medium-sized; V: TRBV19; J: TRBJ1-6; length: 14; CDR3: CASSEQAYNSPLHF
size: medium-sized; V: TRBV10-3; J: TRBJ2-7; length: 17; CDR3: CAISETQTGGASSEQYF
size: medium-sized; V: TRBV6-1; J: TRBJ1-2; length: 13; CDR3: CASNLRKDYGYTF
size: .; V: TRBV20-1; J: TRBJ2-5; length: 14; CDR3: CSAVGPSGTETQYF
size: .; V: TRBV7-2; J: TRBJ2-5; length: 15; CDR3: CASSLPGQFGETQYF
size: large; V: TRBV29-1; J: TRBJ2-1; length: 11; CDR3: CSVEVATEQFF
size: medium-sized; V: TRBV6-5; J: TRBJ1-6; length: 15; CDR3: CASSYSSDYNSPLHF
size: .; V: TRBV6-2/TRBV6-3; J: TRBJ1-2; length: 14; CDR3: CASSPGPRDYGYTF
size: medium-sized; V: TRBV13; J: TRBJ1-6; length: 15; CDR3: CASSSATGGSSPLHF
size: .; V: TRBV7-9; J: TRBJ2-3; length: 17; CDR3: CASMENSGRAGEDTQYF
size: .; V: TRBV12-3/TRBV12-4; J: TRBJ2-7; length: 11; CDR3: CASSEGEGEYF
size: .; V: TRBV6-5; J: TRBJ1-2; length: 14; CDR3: CATRLGTALGGYTF
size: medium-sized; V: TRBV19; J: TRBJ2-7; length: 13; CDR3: CASSYPGSYEQYF
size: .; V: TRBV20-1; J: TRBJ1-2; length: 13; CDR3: CSANRETDYGYTF
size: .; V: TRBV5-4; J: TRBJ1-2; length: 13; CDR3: CASSFTGGEGYTF
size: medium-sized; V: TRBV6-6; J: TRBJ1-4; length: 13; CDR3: CASTRGRGEKLFF
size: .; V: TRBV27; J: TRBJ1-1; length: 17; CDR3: CASSFIRDRVENTEAFF
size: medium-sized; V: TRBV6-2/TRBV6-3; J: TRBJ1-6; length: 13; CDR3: CASTVVWNSPLHF
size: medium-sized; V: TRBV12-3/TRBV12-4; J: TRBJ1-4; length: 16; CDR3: CASSLGTGGRWEKLFF
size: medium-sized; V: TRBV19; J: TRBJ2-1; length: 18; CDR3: CASNPKFDSGASYNEQFF
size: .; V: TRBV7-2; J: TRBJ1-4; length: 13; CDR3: CASSFGGFEKLFF
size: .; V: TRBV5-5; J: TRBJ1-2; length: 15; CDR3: CASSQTRGRWYGYTF
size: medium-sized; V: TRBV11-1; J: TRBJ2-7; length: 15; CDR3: CASSLEQGATYEQYF
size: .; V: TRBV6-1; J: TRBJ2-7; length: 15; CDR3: CASSDPGTVTYEQYF
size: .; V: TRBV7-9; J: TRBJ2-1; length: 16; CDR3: CASSPLGIGGMDEQFF